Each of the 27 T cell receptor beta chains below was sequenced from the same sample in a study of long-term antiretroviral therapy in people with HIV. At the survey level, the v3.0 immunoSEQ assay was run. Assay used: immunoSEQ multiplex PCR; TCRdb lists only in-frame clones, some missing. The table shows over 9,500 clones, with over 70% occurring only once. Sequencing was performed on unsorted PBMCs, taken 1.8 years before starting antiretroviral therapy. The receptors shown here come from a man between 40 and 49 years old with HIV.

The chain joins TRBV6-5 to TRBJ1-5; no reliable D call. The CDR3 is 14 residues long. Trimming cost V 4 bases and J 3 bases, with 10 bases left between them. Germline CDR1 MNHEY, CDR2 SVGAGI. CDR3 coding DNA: TGTGCCAGCAGTTCTAGAGCTCCCAATCAGCCCCAGCATTTT. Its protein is CASSSRAPNQPQHF.

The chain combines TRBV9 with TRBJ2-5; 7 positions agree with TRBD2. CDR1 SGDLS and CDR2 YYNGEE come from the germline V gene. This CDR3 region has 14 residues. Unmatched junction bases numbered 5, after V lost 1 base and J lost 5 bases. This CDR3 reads CASSVREGRETQYF. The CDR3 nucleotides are TGTGCCAGCAGCGTAAGGGAGGGGCGGGAGACCCAGTACTTC.

The DNA for the CDR3 is TGCGCCAGCAGCTTTGAGTCGGGGTTAAAGAATTCACCCCTCCACTTT. It codes for CASSFESGLKNSPLHF. This chain joins TRBV5-1 and TRBJ1-6; D gene ambiguous. With 2 bases removed from V and 7 bases from J, the gap between germline ends came to 16 bases. Germline loops: CDR1 SGHRS, CDR2 YFSETQ. This CDR3 spans 16 amino acids.

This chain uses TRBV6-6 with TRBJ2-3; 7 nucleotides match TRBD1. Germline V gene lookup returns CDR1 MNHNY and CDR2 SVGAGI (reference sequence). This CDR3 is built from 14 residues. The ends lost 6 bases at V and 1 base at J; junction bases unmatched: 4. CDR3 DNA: TGTGCCAGCAGCCGACAGGGTGGCACAGATACGCAGTATTTT. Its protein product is CASSRQGGTDTQYF.

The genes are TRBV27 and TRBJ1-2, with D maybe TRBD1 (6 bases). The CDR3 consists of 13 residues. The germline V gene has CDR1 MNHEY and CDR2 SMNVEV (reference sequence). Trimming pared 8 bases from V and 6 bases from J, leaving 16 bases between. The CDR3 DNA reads TGTGCCAGCGGCGTACTCCAGGGGCATGGCTACACCTTC. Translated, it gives CASGVLQGHGYTF.

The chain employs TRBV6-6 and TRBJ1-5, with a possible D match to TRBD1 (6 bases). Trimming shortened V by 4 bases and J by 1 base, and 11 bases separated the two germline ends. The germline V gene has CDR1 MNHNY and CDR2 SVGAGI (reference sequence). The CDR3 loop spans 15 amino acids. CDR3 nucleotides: TGTGCCAGCAGTTTCCAGGGGATCAGCAATCAGCCCCAGCATTTT. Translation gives CASSFQGISNQPQHF.

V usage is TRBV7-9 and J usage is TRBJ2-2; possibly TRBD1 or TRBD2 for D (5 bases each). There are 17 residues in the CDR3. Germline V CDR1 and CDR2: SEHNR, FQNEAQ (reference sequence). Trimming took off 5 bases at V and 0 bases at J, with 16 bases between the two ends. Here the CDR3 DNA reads TGTGCCAGCAGCCTAGGATCGGGGCTCGCGAACACCGGGGAGCTGTTTTTT. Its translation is CASSLGSGLANTGELFF.

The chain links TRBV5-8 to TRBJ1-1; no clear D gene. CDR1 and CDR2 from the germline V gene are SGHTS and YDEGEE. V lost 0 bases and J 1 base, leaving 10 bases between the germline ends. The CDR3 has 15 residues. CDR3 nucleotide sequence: TGTGCCAGCAGCTTGGCCGAGGGTTCGAACACTGAAGCTTTCTTT. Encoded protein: CASSLAEGSNTEAFF.

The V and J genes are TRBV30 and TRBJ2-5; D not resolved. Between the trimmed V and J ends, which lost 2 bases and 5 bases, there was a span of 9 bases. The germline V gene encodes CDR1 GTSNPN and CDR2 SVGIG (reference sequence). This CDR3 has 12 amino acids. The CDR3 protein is CAWSRGTETQYF. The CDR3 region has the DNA TGTGCCTGGAGTCGAGGAACGGAGACCCAGTACTTC.

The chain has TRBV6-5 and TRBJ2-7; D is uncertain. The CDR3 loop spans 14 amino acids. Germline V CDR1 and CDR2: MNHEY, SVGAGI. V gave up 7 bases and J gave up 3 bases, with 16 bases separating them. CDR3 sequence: CASTPTGRLYEQYF. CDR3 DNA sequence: TGTGCCAGCACCCCTACTGGGCGGCTCTACGAGCAGTACTTC.

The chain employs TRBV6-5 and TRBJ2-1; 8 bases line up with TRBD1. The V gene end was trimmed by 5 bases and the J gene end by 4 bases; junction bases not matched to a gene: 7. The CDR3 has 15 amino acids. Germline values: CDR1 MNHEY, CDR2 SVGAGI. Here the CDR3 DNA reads TGTGCCAGCAGTAAACAGGGGGGAGGTTACAATGAGCAGTTCTTC. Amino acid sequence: CASSKQGGGYNEQFF.

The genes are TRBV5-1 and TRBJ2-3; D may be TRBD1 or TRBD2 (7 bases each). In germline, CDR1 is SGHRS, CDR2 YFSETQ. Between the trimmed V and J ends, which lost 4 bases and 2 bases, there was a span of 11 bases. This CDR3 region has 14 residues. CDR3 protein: CASSQGGATDTQYF. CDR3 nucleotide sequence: TGCGCCAGCAGCCAGGGGGGGGCCACAGATACGCAGTATTTT.

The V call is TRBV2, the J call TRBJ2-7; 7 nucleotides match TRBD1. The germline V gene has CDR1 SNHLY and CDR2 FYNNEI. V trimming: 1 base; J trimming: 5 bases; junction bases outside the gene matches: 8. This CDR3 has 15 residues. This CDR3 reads CASSEETGRPNEQYF. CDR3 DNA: TGTGCCAGCAGTGAAGAGACAGGGAGACCCAACGAGCAGTACTTC.

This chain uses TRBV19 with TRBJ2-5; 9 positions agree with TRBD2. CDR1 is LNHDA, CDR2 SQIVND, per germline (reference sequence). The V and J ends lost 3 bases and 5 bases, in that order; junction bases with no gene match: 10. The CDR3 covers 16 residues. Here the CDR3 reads CASSIKMSGGRETQYF. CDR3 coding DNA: TGTGCCAGTAGTATTAAGATGAGCGGGGGGCGGGAGACCCAGTACTTC.

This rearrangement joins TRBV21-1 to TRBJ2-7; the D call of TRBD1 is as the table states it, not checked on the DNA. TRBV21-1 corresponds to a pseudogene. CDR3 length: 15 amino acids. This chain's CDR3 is CASSAWTGFSYEQYF. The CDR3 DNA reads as TGTGCCAGCAGCGCCTGGACAGGGTTCTCCTACGAGCAGTACTTC.

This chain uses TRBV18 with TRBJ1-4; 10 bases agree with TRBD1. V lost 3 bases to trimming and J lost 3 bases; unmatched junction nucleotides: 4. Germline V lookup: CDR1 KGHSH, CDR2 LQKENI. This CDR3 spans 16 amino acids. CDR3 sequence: CASSPDRGGANEKLFF. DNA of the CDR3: TGTGCCAGCTCACCGGACAGGGGGGGAGCTAATGAAAAACTGTTTTTT.

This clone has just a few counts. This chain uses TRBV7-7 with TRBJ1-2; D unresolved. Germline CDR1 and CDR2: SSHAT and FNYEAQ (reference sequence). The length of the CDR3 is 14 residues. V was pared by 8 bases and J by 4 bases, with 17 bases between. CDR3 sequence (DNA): TGTGCCAGCCCCCTCTGCTGTATTGGCTATGGCTACACCTTC. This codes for CASPLCCIGYGYTF.

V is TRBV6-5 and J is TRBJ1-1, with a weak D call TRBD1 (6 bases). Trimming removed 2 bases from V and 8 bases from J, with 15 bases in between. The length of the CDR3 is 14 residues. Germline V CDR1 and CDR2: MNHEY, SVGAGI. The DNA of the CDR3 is TGTGCCAGCAGTTACAAACAGGGTCTCGGGGAAGCTTTCTTT. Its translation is CASSYKQGLGEAFF.

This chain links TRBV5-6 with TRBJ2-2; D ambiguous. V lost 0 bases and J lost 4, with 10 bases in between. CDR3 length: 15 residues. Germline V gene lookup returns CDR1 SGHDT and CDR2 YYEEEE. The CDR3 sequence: CASSLGVSPTGELFF. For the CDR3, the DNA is TGTGCCAGCAGCTTGGGAGTCAGCCCCACCGGGGAGCTGTTTTTT.

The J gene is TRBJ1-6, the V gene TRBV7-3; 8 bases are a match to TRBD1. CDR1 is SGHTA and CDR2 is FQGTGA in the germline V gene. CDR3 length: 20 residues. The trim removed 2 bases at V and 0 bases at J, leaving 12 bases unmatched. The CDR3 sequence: CASSLYPSGTGRSYNSPLHF. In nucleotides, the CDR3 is TGTGCCAGCAGCTTATATCCCTCCGGGACAGGACGCTCCTATAATTCACCCCTCCACTTT.

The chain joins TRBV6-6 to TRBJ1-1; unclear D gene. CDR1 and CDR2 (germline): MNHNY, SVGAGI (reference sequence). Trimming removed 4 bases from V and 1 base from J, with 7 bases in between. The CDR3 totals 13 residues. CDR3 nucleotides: TGTGCCAGCAGTTTTGGGGAGAACACTGAAGCTTTCTTT. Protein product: CASSFGENTEAFF.

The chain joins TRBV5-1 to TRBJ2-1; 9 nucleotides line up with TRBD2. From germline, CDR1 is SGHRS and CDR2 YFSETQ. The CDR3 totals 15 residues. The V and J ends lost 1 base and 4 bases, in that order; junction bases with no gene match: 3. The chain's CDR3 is CASSLLAGAYNEQFF. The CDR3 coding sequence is TGCGCCAGCAGCTTGTTAGCGGGGGCTTACAATGAGCAGTTCTTC.

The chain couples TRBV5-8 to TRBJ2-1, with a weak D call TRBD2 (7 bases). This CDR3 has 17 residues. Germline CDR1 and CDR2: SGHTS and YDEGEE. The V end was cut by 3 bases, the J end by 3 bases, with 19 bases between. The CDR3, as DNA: TGTGCCAGCAGCTCCTCAGGGGCGGGGGAAATCTACAATGAGCAGTTCTTC. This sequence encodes CASSSSGAGEIYNEQFF.

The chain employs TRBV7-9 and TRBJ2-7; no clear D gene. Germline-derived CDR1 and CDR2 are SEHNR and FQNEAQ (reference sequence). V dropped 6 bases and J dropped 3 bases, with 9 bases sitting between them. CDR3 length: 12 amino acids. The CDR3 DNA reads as TGTGCCAGCAGTCCGGGTCTCTACGAGCAGTACTTC. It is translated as CASSPGLYEQYF.

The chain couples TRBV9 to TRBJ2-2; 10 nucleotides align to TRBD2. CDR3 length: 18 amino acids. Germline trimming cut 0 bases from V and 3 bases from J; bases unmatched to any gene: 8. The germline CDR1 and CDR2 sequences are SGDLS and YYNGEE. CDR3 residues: CASSVADVAGGHTGELFF. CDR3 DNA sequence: TGTGCCAGCAGCGTAGCGGATGTAGCGGGGGGCCACACCGGGGAGCTGTTTTTT.

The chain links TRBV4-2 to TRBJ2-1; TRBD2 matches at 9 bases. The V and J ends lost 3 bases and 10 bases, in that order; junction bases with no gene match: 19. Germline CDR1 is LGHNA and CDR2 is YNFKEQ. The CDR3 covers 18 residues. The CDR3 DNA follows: TGTGCCAGCAGCCACCCCCGGGGGGGTAGCGGGGGAAACTTGGAGCAGTTCTTC. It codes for CASSHPRGGSGGNLEQFF.

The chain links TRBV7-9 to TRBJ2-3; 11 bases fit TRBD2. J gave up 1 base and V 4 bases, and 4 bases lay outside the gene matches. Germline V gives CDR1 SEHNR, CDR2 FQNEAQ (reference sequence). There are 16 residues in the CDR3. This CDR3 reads CASSWKLAGGTDTQYF. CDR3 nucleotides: TGTGCCAGCAGCTGGAAACTAGCGGGGGGCACAGATACGCAGTATTTT.